This T cell receptor beta chain was documented in a study of neoadjuvant nivolumab and ipilimumab in lung cancer. The overall study: Patients got nivolumab 3 mg/kg on days 1, 15 and 29; combination added ipilimumab 1 mg/kg day 1. Overall study findings and caveats: Blood richness before therapy tracked richness in tumors resected after neoadjuvant therapy. Resected tumors had greater TCR richness and clonality than uninvolved lung. Pathologic regression was not significantly tied to TCR clonality.

Concerning this clone itself: The antigen remains undetermined.

The V and J ends lost 1 base and 3 bases respectively, with 15 bases between them. The CDR3 runs 17 residues. Per the germline V gene, CDR1 is SGHDN and CDR2 is FVKESK. TCRdb's copy holds only in-frame clones and misses some; the assay was immunoSEQ multiplex PCR. The sample records more than 20,000 clones, 75% to 90% being singletons. The TCR sequence derives from an adult with non-small cell lung cancer. The chain joins TRBV14 to TRBJ2-2, with a weak D call TRBD2 (6 bases). The specimen comprised tumor tissue, sampled after neoadjuvant nivolumab, alone or with ipilimumab, at or shortly before surgery. The CDR3 here is CASSQGGGRRYTGELFF. The DNA for the CDR3 is TGTGCCAGCAGCCAAGGTGGAGGGCGTCGTTACACCGGGGAGCTGTTTTTT.